This passage covers 30 T cell receptor beta chains from one sample sequenced in a study of cytomegalovirus exposure and HLA in healthy donors. The PCR was carried out with 60 Vbeta primers and 13 Jbeta primers. Here immunoSEQ multiplex PCR was the method, and the copy in TCRdb shows in-frame clones only, minus some. This table holds 50,000 to 65,000 clones, less than 75% found once. The source material was PBMCs. These receptors all come from a man in his fifties in good health and CMV-seropositive.

The chain uses TRBV30 and TRBJ2-1; 8 nucleotides line up with TRBD1. J was trimmed by 1 base and V by 3 bases; bases with no gene match: 5. The length of the CDR3 is 15 residues. The germline V gene encodes CDR1 GTSNPN and CDR2 SVGIG (reference sequence). The CDR3 here is CAWSSDRGSYNEQFF. As DNA, the CDR3 is TGTGCCTGGAGCTCTGACAGGGGTTCCTACAATGAGCAGTTCTTC.

The chain recombines TRBV6-4 with TRBJ2-2; 13 bases align to TRBD2. Trimming at V came to 6 bases and at J to 4 bases, leaving 5 bases not matched to a gene. The germline V gene encodes CDR1 MRHNA and CDR2 SNTAGT. The CDR3 covers 16 residues. CDR3: CASSPGTSGTTGELFF. CDR3 sequence (DNA): TGTGCCAGCAGCCCCGGGACTAGCGGGACCACCGGGGAGCTGTTTTTT.

The chain employs TRBV5-8 and TRBJ2-3, with 9 bases matching TRBD1. This CDR3 has 15 amino acids. The germline V gene encodes CDR1 SGHTS and CDR2 YDEGEE. With V trimmed by 0 bases and J by 4 bases, 3 bases remained unmatched. For the CDR3, the DNA is TGTGCCAGCAGCTTGGGGGACAGGGAGGCAGATACGCAGTATTTT. This translates into CASSLGDREADTQYF.

The CDR3 nucleotides read TGTGCCAGCAGTTACTCGACTGTAGCTAACTATGGCTACACCTTC. Its protein product is CASSYSTVANYGYTF. The chain joins TRBV6-5 to TRBJ1-2; no reliable D call. Germline V lookup: CDR1 MNHEY, CDR2 SVGAGI. Trimming left V 0 bases short and J 0 bases short, with 8 bases between. The CDR3 has 15 amino acids.

This clone has only one observation. The rearrangement links TRBV7-2 to TRBJ1-2; TRBD1 matches at 11 bases. CDR1 SGHTA and CDR2 FQGNSA come from the germline V gene. V lost 4 bases to trimming and J lost 4 bases; unmatched junction nucleotides: 5. CDR3 length equals 15 residues. The CDR3 spells CASSSRTGGVYGYTF. CDR3 DNA sequence: TGTGCCAGCAGCTCGAGGACAGGGGGCGTCTATGGCTACACCTTC. Full variable domain (missing parts from reference TRBV7-2 and TRBJ1-2): GAGVSQSPSNKVTEKGKDVELRCDPISGHTALYWYRQSLGQGLEFLIYFQGNSAPDKSGLPSDRFSAERTGGSVSTLTIQRTQQEDSAVYLCASSSRTGGVYGYTFGSGTRLTVV.

The chain links TRBV4-1 to TRBJ2-3; D may be TRBD1 (6 bases). V was shortened by 6 bases and J by 1 base, with 17 bases between the two germline ends. The CDR3 has 16 amino acids. In germline, CDR1 is MGHRA, CDR2 YSYEKL. The CDR3 nucleotides are TGCGCCAGCAGTTTCCATAAGGGGGAACGCACAGATACGCAGTATTTT. It yields the protein CASSFHKGERTDTQYF.

This chain joins TRBV10-2 and TRBJ1-1; D perhaps matches TRBD1 (6 bases). This CDR3 has 14 amino acids. V lost 7 bases and J lost 2, with 14 bases in between. Germline V lookup: CDR1 WSHSY, CDR2 SAAADI. This CDR3 reads CASKLHRDNTEAFF. The CDR3 region has the DNA TGCGCCAGCAAATTACACAGGGACAACACTGAAGCTTTCTTT.

The chain is built from TRBV18 and TRBJ2-7; D is perhaps TRBD1 (6 bases). Trimming pared 6 bases from V and 3 bases from J, leaving 12 bases between. Germline assignment: CDR1 KGHSH and CDR2 LQKENI. CDR3 size: 13 residues. This chain's CDR3 is CASSPGQHYEQYF. CDR3 nucleotide sequence: TGTGCCAGCTCGCCCGGACAGCACTACGAGCAGTACTTC.

This clone was observed once. The CDR3 DNA reads as TGTGCCAGCAGCCAAGGACAGCAAATGAACACTGAAGCTTTCTTT. Protein: CASSQGQQMNTEAFF. This rearrangement joins TRBV14 to TRBJ1-1; tentatively, D is TRBD1 (5 bases). Germline lookup yields CDR1 SGHDN and CDR2 FVKESK. This CDR3 is built from 15 residues. V gave up 1 base and J gave up 0 bases, with 9 bases separating them.

The CDR3 DNA sequence: TGCGCCAGCAGTGAAGGGGTCGGGCGCCATGAGCAGTTCTTC. It specifies CASSEGVGRHEQFF. V usage is TRBV10-1 and J usage is TRBJ2-1, with a possible D match to TRBD1 (5 bases). The V gene lost 3 bases and the J gene lost 8 bases, with 14 bases spanning the gap. The CDR3 has 14 amino acids. Per germline, CDR1 WNHNN and CDR2 SYGVQD (reference sequence).

The chain combines TRBV5-1 with TRBJ1-2, with D perhaps matching TRBD1 (6 bases). The V end was cut by 6 bases, the J end by 8 bases, with 17 bases between. Germline CDR1 reads SGHRS; CDR2 reads YFSETQ. This CDR3 contains 13 residues. Written as DNA, the CDR3 is TGCGCCAGCACCCGGGACAATCCGAGAGGCTACACCTTC. Translated, it gives CASTRDNPRGYTF. The whole variable domain, remainder taken from reference TRBV5-1 and TRBJ1-2, is KAGVTQTPRYLIKTRGQQVTLSCSPISGHRSVSWYQQTPGQGLQFLFEYFSETQRNKGNFPGRFSGRQFSNSRSEMNVSTLELGDSALYLCASTRDNPRGYTFGSGTRLTVV.

The genes are TRBV4-3 and TRBJ1-1; D perhaps matches TRBD1 (6 bases). Per germline, CDR1 LGHNA and CDR2 YSLEER. V was pared by 0 bases and J by 3 bases, with 14 bases between. The length of the CDR3 is 16 residues. CDR3 region: CASSQDLGQTYTEAFF. The CDR3 DNA sequence: TGCGCCAGCAGCCAAGATCTGGGACAAACTTACACTGAAGCTTTCTTT.

CDR3 sequence reads: CASSSRRGSIYEQYF. The CDR3 coding sequence is TGTGCCAGCAGCTCCAGACGGGGGAGTATCTACGAGCAGTACTTC. The chain is built from TRBV7-2 and TRBJ2-7; D might be TRBD2 (6 bases). CDR3 length: 15 residues. Germline V CDR1 and CDR2: SGHTA, FQGNSA. The germline V and J ends were trimmed by 4 bases and 3 bases, with 16 bases remaining between them.

The V and J genes are TRBV6-5 and TRBJ1-1; D is perhaps TRBD1 (6 bases). Trimming pared 1 base from V and 6 bases from J, leaving 15 bases between. Germline V gives CDR1 MNHEY, CDR2 SVGAGI. The CDR3 consists of 15 residues. The DNA for the CDR3 is TGTGCCAGCAGTTACTTCAGAGCCAGGGGTGCTGAAGCTTTCTTT. It is translated as CASSYFRARGAEAFF.

V is TRBV19 and J is TRBJ2-7; 7 nucleotides line up with TRBD2. CDR3 length: 15 residues. V lost 4 bases to trimming and J lost 7 bases; unmatched junction nucleotides: 13. CDR1 and CDR2 (germline): LNHDA, SQIVND (reference sequence). CDR3 in amino acids: CASSSKREGSWEQYF. CDR3 DNA: TGTGCCAGTAGTAGCAAGCGGGAAGGGTCTTGGGAGCAGTACTTC.

This clone was found once. The chain uses TRBV18 and TRBJ1-1; D not certain. The CDR3 contains 15 residues. Trimming left V 0 bases short and J 0 bases short, with 8 bases between. Germline assignment: CDR1 KGHSH and CDR2 LQKENI. CDR3 sequence: CASSPPSSMNTEAFF. In DNA, the CDR3 is TGTGCCAGCTCACCACCGTCAAGCATGAACACTGAAGCTTTCTTT.

V and J are TRBV7-9 and TRBJ1-2, with D unclear. CDR3 size: 14 residues. V was trimmed by 0 bases and J by 8 bases, leaving 13 bases between them. The germline gives CDR1 SEHNR, CDR2 FQNEAQ (reference sequence). In nucleotides, the CDR3 is TGTGCCAGCAGCTTAGCTGAGGGAGCGAGAGGCTACACCTTC. Its protein product is CASSLAEGARGYTF.

The V gene is TRBV12-5, the J gene TRBJ1-2, with 7 bases lining up with TRBD1. This CDR3 has 15 residues. Germline assignment: CDR1 LGHNT and CDR2 FRNRAP. CDR3 loop: CATLPNRDSNYGYTF. The CDR3 nucleotides read TGTGCCACCCTACCGAACCGGGACAGTAATTATGGCTACACCTTC.

J is TRBJ1-2 and V is TRBV7-9; no definite D call. Trimming took off 3 bases at V and 0 bases at J, with 8 bases between the two ends. The CDR3 has 14 amino acids. Per the germline V gene, CDR1 is SEHNR and CDR2 is FQNEAQ (reference sequence). CDR3 in amino acids: CASSFRDPNYGYTF. CDR3 sequence (DNA): TGTGCCAGCAGCTTCCGGGATCCTAACTATGGCTACACCTTC.

J is TRBJ2-5 and V is TRBV10-3; 11 bases map to TRBD2. With 10 bases clipped from V and 3 bases from J, the junction kept 10 bases outside the gene matches. In germline, CDR1 is ENHRY, CDR2 SYGVKD. This CDR3 has 15 residues. CDR3 in DNA: TGTGCCACTCGGCCGGGACTAGCGGTCGAAGAGACCCAGTACTTC. It encodes CATRPGLAVEETQYF.

The chain recombines TRBV30 with TRBJ2-7, with TRBD1 matching 9 bases. The trim removed 8 bases at V and 5 bases at J, leaving 4 bases unmatched. From germline, CDR1 is GTSNPN and CDR2 SVGIG (reference sequence). The CDR3 is made up of 11 amino acids. The CDR3 reads CAADRGNEQYF. The CDR3 DNA reads as TGTGCCGCGGACAGGGGAAACGAGCAGTACTTC.

This chain uses TRBV11-3 with TRBJ2-3, with unresolved D. The CDR3 is made up of 12 amino acids. V dropped 5 bases and J dropped 4 bases, with 7 bases sitting between them. Germline V gene lookup returns CDR1 SGHNT and CDR2 YENEEA. The CDR3 sequence is CASSQDADTQYF. The CDR3 region has the DNA TGTGCCAGCAGCCAGGATGCAGATACGCAGTATTTT.

The chain recombines TRBV6-6 with TRBJ2-3, with D possibly TRBD2 on 6 matching bases. V was trimmed by 8 bases and J by 1 base, leaving 10 bases between them. Germline values: CDR1 MNHNY, CDR2 SVGAGI (reference sequence). The CDR3 totals 13 residues. This chain's CDR3 is CASGGTRTDTQYF. For the CDR3, the DNA is TGTGCCAGCGGGGGGACGCGCACAGATACGCAGTATTTT.

This clone was recorded once. This rearrangement joins TRBV18 to TRBJ1-1; D is uncertain. The germline V gene has CDR1 KGHSH and CDR2 LQKENI. The germline V and J ends were trimmed by 1 base and 1 base, with 10 bases remaining between them. The CDR3 length is 15 residues. The chain's CDR3 is CASSPQEVTNTEAFF. CDR3 bases: TGTGCCAGCTCACCACAGGAGGTGACGAACACTGAAGCTTTCTTT. Full variable domain (missing parts from reference TRBV18 and TRBJ1-1): NAGVMQNPRHLVRRRGQEARLRCSPMKGHSHVYWYRQLPEEGLKFMVYLQKENIIDESGMPKERFSAEFPKEGPSILRIQQVVRGDSAAYFCASSPQEVTNTEAFFGQGTRLTVV.

The chain joins TRBV5-8 to TRBJ2-6, with unresolved D. From germline, CDR1 is SGHTS and CDR2 YDEGEE. The V and J ends lost 2 bases and 0 bases respectively, with 9 bases between them. This CDR3 is 16 amino acids long. The CDR3 DNA follows: TGTGCCAGCAGCTTAGTCAGGTTCTCTGGGGCCAACGTCCTGACTTTC. Its translation: CASSLVRFSGANVLTF.

The CDR3, as DNA: TGTGCCAGCAGGAACAGGGGGAGTCAGGTTGGTGGCTACACCTTC. It yields the protein CASRNRGSQVGGYTF. J is TRBJ1-2 and V is TRBV28, with 8 bases fitting TRBD1. The CDR3 sequence is 15 residues long. The germline gives CDR1 MDHEN, CDR2 SYDVKM. V was pared by 6 bases and J by 7 bases, with 13 bases of the junction left unmatched.

The table lists this clone with a few counts. The chain links TRBV4-1 to TRBJ1-4; TRBD1 is a possible D gene (5 bases). This CDR3 is 15 amino acids long. Deletions cut 4 bases from V and 4 bases from J, with 13 bases between. The germline V gene has CDR1 MGHRA and CDR2 YSYEKL. The CDR3 nucleotides are TGCGCCAGCAGCCCGTCTCCACAGGTTAATGAAAAACTGTTTTTT. Protein product: CASSPSPQVNEKLFF.

The V gene is TRBV9, the J gene TRBJ2-7; 10 bases align to TRBD1. Germline values: CDR1 SGDLS, CDR2 YYNGEE. The CDR3 covers 15 residues. Trimming took 3 bases from V and 4 from J; bases not matched to a gene: 7. The CDR3 loop is CASSERQGAHYEQYF. CDR3 DNA sequence: TGTGCCAGCAGCGAAAGACAGGGGGCCCATTACGAGCAGTACTTC. The complete variable domain, with remaining parts taken from reference TRBV9 and TRBJ2-7, reads DSGVTQTPKHLITATGQRVTLRCSPRSGDLSVYWYQQSLDQGLQFLIQYYNGEERAKGNILERFSAQQFPDLHSELNLSSLELGDSALYFCASSERQGAHYEQYFGPGTRLTVT.

CDR3 residues: CASSEFAGGNGGEQFF. The DNA for the CDR3 is TGTGCCAGCAGTGAATTCGCAGGGGGCAACGGCGGTGAGCAGTTCTTC. The V gene is TRBV25-1, the J gene TRBJ2-1; TRBD1 aligns across 8 bases. J was trimmed by 9 bases and V by 1 base; bases with no gene match: 11. Germline CDR1 is MGHDK and CDR2 is SYGVNS. This CDR3 is built from 16 residues.

The genes are TRBV6-6 and TRBJ1-4; TRBD1 aligns across 8 bases. There are 15 residues in the CDR3. Germline V CDR1 and CDR2: MNHNY, SVGAGI (reference sequence). V was pared by 2 bases and J by 8 bases, with 7 bases of the junction left unmatched. CDR3 protein: CASSYTQGAREKLFF. The CDR3 DNA is TGTGCCAGCAGTTACACTCAGGGGGCGAGGGAAAAACTGTTTTTT.